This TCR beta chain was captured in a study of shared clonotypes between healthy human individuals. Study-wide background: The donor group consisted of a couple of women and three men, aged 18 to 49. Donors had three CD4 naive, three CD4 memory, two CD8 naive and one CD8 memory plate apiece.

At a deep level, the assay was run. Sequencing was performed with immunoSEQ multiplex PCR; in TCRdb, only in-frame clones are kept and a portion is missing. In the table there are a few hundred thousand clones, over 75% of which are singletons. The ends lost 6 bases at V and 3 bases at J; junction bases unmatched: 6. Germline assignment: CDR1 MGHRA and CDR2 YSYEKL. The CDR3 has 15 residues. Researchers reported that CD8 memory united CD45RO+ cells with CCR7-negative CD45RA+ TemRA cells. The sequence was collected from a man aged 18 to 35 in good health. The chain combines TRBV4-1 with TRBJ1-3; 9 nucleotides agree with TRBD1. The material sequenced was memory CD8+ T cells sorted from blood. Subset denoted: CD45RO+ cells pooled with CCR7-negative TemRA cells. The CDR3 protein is CASRPTGGDGNTIYF. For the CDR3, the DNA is TGCGCCAGCAGGCCTACAGGGGGCGATGGAAACACCATATATTTT.